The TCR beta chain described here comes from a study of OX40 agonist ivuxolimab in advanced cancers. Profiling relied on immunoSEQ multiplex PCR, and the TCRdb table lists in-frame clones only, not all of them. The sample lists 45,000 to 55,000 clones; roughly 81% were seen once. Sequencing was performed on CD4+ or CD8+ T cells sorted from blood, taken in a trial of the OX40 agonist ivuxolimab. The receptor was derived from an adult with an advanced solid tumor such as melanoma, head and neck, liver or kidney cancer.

DNA of the CDR3: TGCGCCAGCAGCCTTGAGCGGGAGGGCCTTGAGCAGTTCTTC. It codes for CASSLEREGLEQFF. The genes are TRBV4-1 and TRBJ2-1; 10 nucleotides line up with TRBD2. The CDR3 has 14 amino acids. Germline V gene data show CDR1 as MGHRA and CDR2 as YSYEKL. V shed 4 bases, J shed 9 bases, and the junction held 6 bases outside the gene matches.